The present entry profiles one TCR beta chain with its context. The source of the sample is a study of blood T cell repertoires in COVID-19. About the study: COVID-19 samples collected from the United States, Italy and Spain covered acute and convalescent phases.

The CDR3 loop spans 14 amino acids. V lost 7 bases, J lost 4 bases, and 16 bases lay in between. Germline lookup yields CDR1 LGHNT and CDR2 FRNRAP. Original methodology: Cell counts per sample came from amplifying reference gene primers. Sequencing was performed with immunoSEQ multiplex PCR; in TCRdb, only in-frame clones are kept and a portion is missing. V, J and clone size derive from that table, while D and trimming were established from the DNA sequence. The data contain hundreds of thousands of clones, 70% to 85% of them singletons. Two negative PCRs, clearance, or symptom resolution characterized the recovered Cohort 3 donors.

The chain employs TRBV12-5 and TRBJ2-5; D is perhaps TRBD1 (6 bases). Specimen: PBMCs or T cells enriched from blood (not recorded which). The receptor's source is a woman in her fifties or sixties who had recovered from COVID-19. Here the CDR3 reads CASEQGKGGETQYF. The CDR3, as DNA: TGTGCTAGTGAACAGGGAAAAGGGGGAGAGACCCAGTACTTC.